The clone carrying this TCR beta chain was found many times. Its antigen is as yet unknown. This sample stems from a study of early T cells in non-severe SARS-CoV-2 infection. Study at large: The chains were unpaired, and the sequenced material was bulk RNA from unsorted whole blood. Study-level points and caveats: Anti-spike CD8 responses were favored in VDJdb matching, and private and CD4 specificities were missed.

Researchers attached unique molecular identifiers to individual cDNA molecules. TCRdb recomputed calls from the 5' RACE reads with MiXCR, one row per CDR3 protein. The sample contains about 60,000 distinct CDR3 sequences, 4.5% to 7% of which appear only once. With 1 base clipped from V and 5 bases from J, the junction kept 6 bases outside the gene matches. The CDR3 is 15 amino acids. The sequence was collected from an adult who was a healthcare worker with PCR-confirmed SARS-CoV-2 infection or an uninfected control (not recorded which). Sequenced material: whole blood. The chain couples TRBV12-3 or TRBV12-4 to TRBJ2-5, with 8 positions matching TRBD1. As DNA, the CDR3 is TGTGCCAGCAGTTTAGTACAGGGGGTATCGGAGACCCAGTACTTC. Amino acid sequence: CASSLVQGVSETQYF.